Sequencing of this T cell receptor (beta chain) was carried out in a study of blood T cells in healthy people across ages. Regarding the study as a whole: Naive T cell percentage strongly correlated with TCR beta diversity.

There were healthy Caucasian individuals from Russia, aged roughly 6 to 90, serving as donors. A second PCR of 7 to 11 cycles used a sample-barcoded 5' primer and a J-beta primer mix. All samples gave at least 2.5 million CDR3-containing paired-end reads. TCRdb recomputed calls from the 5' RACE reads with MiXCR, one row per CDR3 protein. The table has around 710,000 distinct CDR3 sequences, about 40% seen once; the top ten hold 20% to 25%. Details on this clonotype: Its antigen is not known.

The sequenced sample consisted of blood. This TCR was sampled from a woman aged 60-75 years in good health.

The CDR3 here is CASSVPGGETQFF. As DNA, the CDR3 is TGTGCCAGCAGTGTCCCCGGTGGGGAGACCCAGTTCTTC. The chain is built from TRBV12-3 or TRBV12-4 and TRBJ2-1; D is perhaps TRBD2 (5 bases). V lost 5 bases, J lost 13 bases, and 18 bases lay in between. The length of the CDR3 is 13 residues.